Listed below are T cell receptor beta chains from one sample, sequenced in a study of ipilimumab plus nivolumab after autologous stem cell transplantation. Some clones are missing from TCRdb's copy, which holds only in-frame ones; the method was immunoSEQ multiplex PCR. The data hold around 17,000 clones, with about three quarters observed a single time. Specimen: PBMCs, collected in a trial of ipilimumab plus nivolumab as post-transplant consolidation. These receptors all stem from a male donor with diffuse large B-cell lymphoma. The CDR3 runs from the conserved cysteine through the conserved F or W. Only some rows state a clone size, as once, few, many or a class for expanded clones.

TRBV7-6 NA CASSPNQETQYF
TRBV11-1 NA CASSLVQGLGTDTQYF
TRBV7-2 NA CASSSYRGRLGGYTF
TRBV11-2 NA CASSPSGVGTEAFF
TRBV27 once CASSYSRLNTGELFF
TRBV30 NA CAWRGRGLAGANVLTF
TRBV5-6 NA CASRGVVGYTF
TRBV27 NA CASSSSQQGARGYTF
TRBV7-3 few CASRGVGARETQYF
TRBV7-8 NA CASTPTSRSTEAFF